This is a list of T cell receptor beta chains from one sample in a study of blood T cell repertoires in COVID-19. Clones were sequenced by immunoSEQ multiplex PCR, and TCRdb holds only the in-frame ones, with some missing. The sample yields about 340,000 clones, about 88% seen once. Sample: peripheral blood. These receptors all stem from a woman aged 60-70 years with COVID-19, enrolled during active disease. CDR3s include the opening cysteine and the closing phenylalanine or tryptophan. The order of the fields is J gene, clone size, V gene, D gene, CDR3 DNA, CDR3 protein. The D gene is left open where the match is weak. Clone size, where shown, is once, few, many, or a class for clones that have expanded.

TRBJ1-5	.	TRBV30	.	TGTGCCTGGAGTTTGCACCAGGGGACTAGCAATCAGCCCCAGCATTTT	CAWSLHQGTSNQPQHF
TRBJ2-3	few	TRBV2	TRBD2	TGTGCCAGCAGAGCTAGCGGGGGGGTAGATACGCAGTATTTT	CASRASGGVDTQYF
TRBJ1-5	.	TRBV20-1	.	TGCAGTGCTAGTGGTCAGGGGCCCTATCAGCCCCAGCATTTT	CSASGQGPYQPQHF
TRBJ1-5	.	TRBV19	.	TGTGCCAGTAGTCTCTACCCGAATAGCAATCAGCCCCAGCATTTT	CASSLYPNSNQPQHF
TRBJ2-2	.	TRBV2	TRBD2	TGTGCCAGCATCGGATCCAATGATCCGGGACTACTAGACACCGGGGAGCTGTTTTTT	CASIGSNDPGLLDTGELFF
TRBJ2-5	.	TRBV18	TRBD2	TGTGCCAGCTCACCTACTAGCGGGGGCCGCCAAGAGACCCAGTACTTC	CASSPTSGGRQETQYF
TRBJ1-4	.	TRBV5-8	TRBD1	TGTGCCAGCAGGGGGACAGGGGGTACCCATGAAGAAAAACTGTTTTTT	CASRGTGGTHEEKLFF
TRBJ2-3	.	TRBV7-8	.	TGTGCCAGCAGCTTGGGCGATAGCACAGATACGCAGTATTTT	CASSLGDSTDTQYF
TRBJ2-5	.	TRBV7-9	TRBD2	TGTGCCAGCAGCTTTCTAGGCGGGGGGGCTCGGGAGACCCAGTACTTC	CASSFLGGGARETQYF
TRBJ1-2	.	TRBV28	.	TGTGCCAGCAGTTTACCAGCTAACTATGGCTACACCTTC	CASSLPANYGYTF
TRBJ1-5	.	TRBV18	TRBD1	TGTGCCAGCTCTCCCGGGACAGGGGTAGGTCAGCCCCAGCATTTT	CASSPGTGVGQPQHF
TRBJ1-6	.	TRBV27	.	TGTGCCAGCAGCAACAGGGTATATTCACCCCTCCACTTT	CASSNRVYSPLHF
TRBJ1-1	once	TRBV18	.	TGTGCCAGCTCACCACCGGCAGTGAGGGACACTGAAGCTTTCTTT	CASSPPAVRDTEAFF
TRBJ1-1	.	TRBV6-2/TRBV6-3	.	TGTGCCAGCAGTTACTCGAGACAGGCCGGAGCTTTCTTT	CASSYSRQAGAFF
TRBJ2-1	.	TRBV27	.	TGTGCCAGCAGTTGGATCAGGGGCGAGAATGAGCAGTTCTTC	CASSWIRGENEQFF
TRBJ1-6	few	TRBV6-1	.	TGTGCCAGCAGTGAATGGGCAGGGGAAGCGCCCCTCCACTTT	CASSEWAGEAPLHF
TRBJ2-7	.	TRBV5-6	TRBD1	TGTGCCAGCGTGCGCCGGGACAGGCTCAACGAGCAGTACTTC	CASVRRDRLNEQYF
TRBJ1-1	.	TRBV6-5	.	TGTGCCAGCAGTTACGAGAGGAACACTGAAGCTTTCTTT	CASSYERNTEAFF
TRBJ2-1	.	TRBV6-6	.	TGTGCCAGCAATTACGAGCCGGCCTACAATGAGCAGTTCTTC	CASNYEPAYNEQFF
TRBJ2-7	.	TRBV6-6	.	TGTGCCAGCAGTCCCGTTGGGGGAGGTCGGTCGTACGAGCAGTACTTC	CASSPVGGGRSYEQYF
TRBJ1-1	.	TRBV7-9	.	TGTGCCAGGGGAGCCTCGTGGAGCAACACTGAAGCTTTCTTT	CARGASWSNTEAFF
TRBJ2-2	.	TRBV6-5	.	TGTGCCAGCAGTTACTCGAGGCCCAACACCGGGGAGCTGTTTTTT	CASSYSRPNTGELFF
TRBJ2-3	.	TRBV29-1	.	TGCAGCGTTGAAGGAGGCAGGGAGGCAGATACGCAGTATTTT	CSVEGGREADTQYF
TRBJ1-5	.	TRBV7-2	.	TGTGCCAGCAGCTTAGAAGGCCGGACTGTAGGCAATCAGCCCCAGCATTTT	CASSLEGRTVGNQPQHF
TRBJ1-1	.	TRBV6-6	.	TGTGCCAGCCAGATGAACACTGAAGCTTTCTTT	CASQMNTEAFF
TRBJ2-5	.	TRBV6-1	TRBD2	TGTGCCAGCAGTGAACTAGCGGGGAGACCTCAAGAGACCCAGTACTTC	CASSELAGRPQETQYF
TRBJ1-3	.	TRBV19	.	TGTGCCAGTGGAAAACAGGGTGGAAACACCATATATTTT	CASGKQGGNTIYF
TRBJ1-1	once	TRBV27	.	TGTGCCAGCAGTTTCCTGACAGGGAACACTGAAGCTTTCTTT	CASSFLTGNTEAFF
TRBJ1-5	.	TRBV10-3	.	TGTGCCATCAGTGACGACGGGGGCAATCAGCCCCAGCATTTT	CAISDDGGNQPQHF
TRBJ2-3	.	TRBV2	TRBD2	TGTGCCAGCAGTGAAGTGGCTAGCGGGGGGGCCGGGGGAGATACGCAGTATTTT	CASSEVASGGAGGDTQYF
TRBJ1-1	.	TRBV5-1	.	TGCGCCAGCAGCGTCCGCGGGGGAGGCACTGAAGCTTTCTTT	CASSVRGGGTEAFF
TRBJ2-1	.	TRBV28	TRBD1	TGTGCCAGCAGTGGAGACAGGGTTTTCGACAATGAGCAGTTCTTC	CASSGDRVFDNEQFF
TRBJ2-7	.	TRBV6-1	.	TGTGCCAGCAGTGAGGGGGACTGGGGCGCCGAGCAGTACTTC	CASSEGDWGAEQYF
TRBJ1-1	.	TRBV10-2	.	TGCGCCAGCAGCCCGACAGCTCAGAACACTGAAGCTTTCTTT	CASSPTAQNTEAFF
TRBJ2-7	.	TRBV11-2	.	TGTGCCAGCAGCTCCTGGAGGGTTCCCTACGAGCAGTACTTC	CASSSWRVPYEQYF
TRBJ2-5	.	TRBV27	.	TGTGCCAGCAGTTTCAGGGGCCAAGAGACCCAGTACTTC	CASSFRGQETQYF
TRBJ1-5	.	TRBV6-2/TRBV6-3	.	TGTGCCAGCAGTTATTATGATACGGGGGAGGCCCAGCATTTT	CASSYYDTGEAQHF
TRBJ2-7	.	TRBV5-1	.	TGCGCCAGCAGCTTGGTTTACGGCGGGGGCGCCCCCTACGAGCAGTACTTC	CASSLVYGGGAPYEQYF
TRBJ2-1	once	TRBV9	.	TGTGCCAGCAGCGTAGACCCGAGCTCCTACAATGAGCAGTTCTTC	CASSVDPSSYNEQFF
TRBJ2-3	.	TRBV6-2/TRBV6-3	TRBD2	TGTGCCAGCAGTTACTCGATTCCGGGGGGACTCACAGATACGCAGTATTTT	CASSYSIPGGLTDTQYF
TRBJ2-7	.	TRBV3-1/TRBV3-2	TRBD1	TGTGCCAGCAGCCGAGGGGGCCCAGGTGCCTACGAGCAGTACTTC	CASSRGGPGAYEQYF
TRBJ2-1	.	TRBV5-5	TRBD2	TGTGCCAGCAGCCCCGGGGGGTCTGAGCAGTTCTTC	CASSPGGSEQFF
TRBJ2-1	once	TRBV7-3	TRBD2	TGTGCCAGCAGCCCTCTCGGGGGGGCCTACAATGAGCAGTTCTTC	CASSPLGGAYNEQFF
TRBJ2-2	.	TRBV5-5	.	TGTGCCAGCAGCTTGTCGGGGAACACCGGGGAGCTGTTTTTT	CASSLSGNTGELFF
TRBJ2-7	.	TRBV7-9	.	TGTGCCAGCAGGGGGGCCGCTAGCTCCTACGAGCAGTACTTC	CASRGAASSYEQYF
TRBJ1-6	.	TRBV2	TRBD1	TGTGCCAGCCCGGGACAGGGGGATTCACCCCTCCACTTT	CASPGQGDSPLHF
TRBJ2-7	.	TRBV12-3/TRBV12-4	.	TGTGCCAGCAGGACACAGGGCTCCTACGAGCAGTACTTC	CASRTQGSYEQYF
TRBJ2-7	.	TRBV3-1/TRBV3-2	TRBD2	TGTGCCAGCAGCCGCTTAGCGGGGGGCTCCTACGAGCAGTACTTC	CASSRLAGGSYEQYF
TRBJ2-5	once	TRBV18	TRBD2	TGTGCCAGCTCACCACTAGCGGGCGCCCAAGAGACCCAGTACTTC	CASSPLAGAQETQYF